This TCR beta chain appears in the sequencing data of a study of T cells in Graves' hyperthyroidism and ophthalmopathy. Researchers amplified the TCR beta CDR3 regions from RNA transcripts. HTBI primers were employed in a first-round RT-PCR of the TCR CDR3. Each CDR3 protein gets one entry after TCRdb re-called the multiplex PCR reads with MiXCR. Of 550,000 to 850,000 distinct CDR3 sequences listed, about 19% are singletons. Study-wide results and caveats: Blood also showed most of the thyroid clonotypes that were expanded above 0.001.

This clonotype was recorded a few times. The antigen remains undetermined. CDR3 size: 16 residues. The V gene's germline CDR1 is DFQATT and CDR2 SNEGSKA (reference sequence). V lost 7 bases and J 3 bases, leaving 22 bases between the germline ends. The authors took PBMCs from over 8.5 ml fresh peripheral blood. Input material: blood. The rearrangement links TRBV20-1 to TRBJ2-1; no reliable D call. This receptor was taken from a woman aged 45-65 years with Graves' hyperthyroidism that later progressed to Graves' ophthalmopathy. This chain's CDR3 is CSVQLLGSPNYNEQFF. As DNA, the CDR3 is TGCAGTGTTCAACTCCTAGGCTCCCCTAACTACAATGAGCAGTTCTTC.